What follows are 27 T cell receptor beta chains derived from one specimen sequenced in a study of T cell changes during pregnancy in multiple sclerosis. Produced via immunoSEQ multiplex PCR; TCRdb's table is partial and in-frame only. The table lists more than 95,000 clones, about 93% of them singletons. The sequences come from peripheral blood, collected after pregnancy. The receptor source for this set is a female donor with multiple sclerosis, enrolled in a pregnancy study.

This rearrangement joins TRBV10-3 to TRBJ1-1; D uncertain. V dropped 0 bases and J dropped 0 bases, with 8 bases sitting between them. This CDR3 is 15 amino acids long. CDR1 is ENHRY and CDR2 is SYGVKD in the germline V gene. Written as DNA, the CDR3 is TGTGCCATCAGTGAGTCGACACCTATGAACACTGAAGCTTTCTTT. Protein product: CAISESTPMNTEAFF.

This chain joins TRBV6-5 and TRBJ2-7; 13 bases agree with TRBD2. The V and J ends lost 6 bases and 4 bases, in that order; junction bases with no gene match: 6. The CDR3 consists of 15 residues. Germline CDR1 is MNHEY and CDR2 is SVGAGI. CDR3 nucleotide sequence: TGTGCCAGCAGATCGTCGGGACTAGCGGGGTACGAGCAGTACTTC. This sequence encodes CASRSSGLAGYEQYF.

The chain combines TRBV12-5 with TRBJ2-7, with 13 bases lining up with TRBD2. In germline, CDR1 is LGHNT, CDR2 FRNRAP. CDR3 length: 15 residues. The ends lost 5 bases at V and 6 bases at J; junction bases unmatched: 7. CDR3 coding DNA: TGTGCTAGTGGTGGGACTAGCGGGGCCCCGAGCGAGCAGTACTTC. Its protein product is CASGGTSGAPSEQYF.

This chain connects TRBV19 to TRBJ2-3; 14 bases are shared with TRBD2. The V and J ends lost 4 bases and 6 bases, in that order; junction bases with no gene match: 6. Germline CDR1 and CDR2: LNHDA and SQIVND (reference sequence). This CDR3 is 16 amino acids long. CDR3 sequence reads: CASSTGRTSGRDTQYF. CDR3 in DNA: TGTGCCAGTAGTACCGGAAGGACTAGCGGGAGGGATACGCAGTATTTT.

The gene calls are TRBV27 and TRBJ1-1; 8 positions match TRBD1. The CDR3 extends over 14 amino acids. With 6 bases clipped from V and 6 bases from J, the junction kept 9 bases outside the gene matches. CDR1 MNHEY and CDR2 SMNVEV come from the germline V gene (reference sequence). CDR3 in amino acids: CASSIQGAGAEAFF. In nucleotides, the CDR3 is TGTGCCAGCAGCATTCAGGGGGCTGGCGCTGAAGCTTTCTTT.

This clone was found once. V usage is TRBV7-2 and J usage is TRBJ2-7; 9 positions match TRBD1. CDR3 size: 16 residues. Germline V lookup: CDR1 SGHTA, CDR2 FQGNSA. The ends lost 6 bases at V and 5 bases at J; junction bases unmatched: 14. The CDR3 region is CASSFNTGTGYDEQYF. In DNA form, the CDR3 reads TGTGCCAGCAGTTTCAACACCGGGACAGGGTATGACGAGCAGTACTTC.

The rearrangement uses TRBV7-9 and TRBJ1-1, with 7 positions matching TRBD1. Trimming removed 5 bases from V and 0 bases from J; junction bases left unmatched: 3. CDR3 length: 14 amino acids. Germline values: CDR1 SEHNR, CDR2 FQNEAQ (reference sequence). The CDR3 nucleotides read TGTGCCAGCAGCCAGGGACAGTTGAACACTGAAGCTTTCTTT. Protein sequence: CASSQGQLNTEAFF.

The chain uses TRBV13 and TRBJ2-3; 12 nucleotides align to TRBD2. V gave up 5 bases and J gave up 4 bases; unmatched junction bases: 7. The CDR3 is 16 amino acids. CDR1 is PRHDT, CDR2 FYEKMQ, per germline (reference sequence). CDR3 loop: CASSLPTSGSADTQYF. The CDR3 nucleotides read TGTGCCAGCAGCCTTCCGACTAGCGGGAGTGCAGATACGCAGTATTTT.

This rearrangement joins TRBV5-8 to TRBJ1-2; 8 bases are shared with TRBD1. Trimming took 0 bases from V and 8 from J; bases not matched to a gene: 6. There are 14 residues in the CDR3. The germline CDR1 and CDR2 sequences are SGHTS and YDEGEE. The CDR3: CASSLATGGPGYTF. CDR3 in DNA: TGTGCCAGCAGCTTGGCTACAGGGGGACCCGGCTACACCTTC.

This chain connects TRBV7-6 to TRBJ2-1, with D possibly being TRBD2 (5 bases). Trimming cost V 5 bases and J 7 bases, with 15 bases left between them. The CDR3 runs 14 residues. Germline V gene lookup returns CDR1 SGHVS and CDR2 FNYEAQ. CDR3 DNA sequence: TGTGCCAGCAGCGATAGAGCGGCCGGGAATGAGCAGTTCTTC. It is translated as CASSDRAAGNEQFF.

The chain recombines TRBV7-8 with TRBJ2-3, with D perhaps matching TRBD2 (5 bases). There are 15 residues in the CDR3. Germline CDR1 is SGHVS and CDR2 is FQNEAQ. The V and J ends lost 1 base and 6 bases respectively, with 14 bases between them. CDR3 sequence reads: CASSLEGLERDTQYF. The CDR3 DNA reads TGTGCCAGCAGCTTAGAAGGGTTGGAGCGGGATACGCAGTATTTT.

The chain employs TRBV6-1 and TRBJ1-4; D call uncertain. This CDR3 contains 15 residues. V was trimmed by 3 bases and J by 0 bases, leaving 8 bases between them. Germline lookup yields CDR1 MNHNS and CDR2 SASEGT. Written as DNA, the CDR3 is TGTGCCAGCAGTGACATGTTTGCAACTAATGAAAAACTGTTTTTT. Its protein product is CASSDMFATNEKLFF.

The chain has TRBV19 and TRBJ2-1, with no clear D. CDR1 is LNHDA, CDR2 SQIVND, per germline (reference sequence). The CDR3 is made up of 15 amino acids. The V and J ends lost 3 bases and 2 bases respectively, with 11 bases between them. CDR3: CASSIEAAPYNEQFF. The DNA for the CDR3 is TGTGCCAGTAGTATTGAGGCAGCCCCCTACAATGAGCAGTTCTTC.

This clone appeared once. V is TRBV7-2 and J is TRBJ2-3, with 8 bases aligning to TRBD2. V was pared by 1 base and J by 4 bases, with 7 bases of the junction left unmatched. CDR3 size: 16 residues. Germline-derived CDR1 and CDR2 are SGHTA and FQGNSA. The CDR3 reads CASSLELRGGPDTQYF. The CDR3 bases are TGTGCCAGCAGCTTAGAGCTACGGGGGGGCCCAGATACGCAGTATTTT. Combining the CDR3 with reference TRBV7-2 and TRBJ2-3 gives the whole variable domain GAGVSQSPSNKVTEKGKDVELRCDPISGHTALYWYRQSLGQGLEFLIYFQGNSAPDKSGLPSDRFSAERTGGSVSTLTIQRTQQEDSAVYLCASSLELRGGPDTQYFGPGTRLTVL.

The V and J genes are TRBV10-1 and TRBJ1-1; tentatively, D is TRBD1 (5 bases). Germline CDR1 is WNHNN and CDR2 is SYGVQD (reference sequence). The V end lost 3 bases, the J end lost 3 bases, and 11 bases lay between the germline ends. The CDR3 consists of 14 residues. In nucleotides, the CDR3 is TGCGCCAGCAGTGATCAGGGTTGGGACACTGAAGCTTTCTTT. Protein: CASSDQGWDTEAFF.

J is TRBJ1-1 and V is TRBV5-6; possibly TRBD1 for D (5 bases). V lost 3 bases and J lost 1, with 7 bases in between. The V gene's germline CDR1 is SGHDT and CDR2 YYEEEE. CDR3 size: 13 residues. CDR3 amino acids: CASSWGGNTEAFF. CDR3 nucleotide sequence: TGTGCCAGCAGCTGGGGGGGGAACACTGAAGCTTTCTTT.

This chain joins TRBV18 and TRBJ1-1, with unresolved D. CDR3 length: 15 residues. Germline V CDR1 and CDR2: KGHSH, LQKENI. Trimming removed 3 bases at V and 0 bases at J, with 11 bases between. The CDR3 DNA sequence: TGTGCCAGCTCACCTCCGTTTAGTATGAACACTGAAGCTTTCTTT. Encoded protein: CASSPPFSMNTEAFF.

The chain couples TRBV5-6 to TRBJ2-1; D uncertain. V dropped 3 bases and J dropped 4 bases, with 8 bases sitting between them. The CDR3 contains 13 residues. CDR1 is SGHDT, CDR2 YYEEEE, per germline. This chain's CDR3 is CASSSDTYNEQFF. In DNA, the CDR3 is TGTGCCAGCAGCTCAGACACGTACAATGAGCAGTTCTTC.

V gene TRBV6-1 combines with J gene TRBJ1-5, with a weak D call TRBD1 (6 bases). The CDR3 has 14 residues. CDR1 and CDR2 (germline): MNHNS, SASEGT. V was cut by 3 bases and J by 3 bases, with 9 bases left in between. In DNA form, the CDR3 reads TGTGCCAGCAGTGAGACAGGATTCAATCAGCCCCAGCATTTT. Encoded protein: CASSETGFNQPQHF.

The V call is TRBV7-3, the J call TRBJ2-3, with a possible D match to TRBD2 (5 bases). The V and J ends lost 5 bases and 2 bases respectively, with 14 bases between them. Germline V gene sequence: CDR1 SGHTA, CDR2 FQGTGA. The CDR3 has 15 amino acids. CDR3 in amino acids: CASSLSGIFTDTQYF. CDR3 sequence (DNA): TGTGCCAGCAGCCTAAGCGGTATCTTCACAGATACGCAGTATTTT.

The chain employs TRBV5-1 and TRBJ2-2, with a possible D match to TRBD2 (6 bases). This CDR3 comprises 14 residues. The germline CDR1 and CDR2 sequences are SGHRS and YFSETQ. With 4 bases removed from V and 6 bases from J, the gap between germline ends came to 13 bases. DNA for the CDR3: TGCGCCAGCAGCACCCAGTCGGGGGCCGGGGAGCTGTTTTTT. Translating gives CASSTQSGAGELFF.

The CDR3 sequence: CASRGTSGRVGEQYF. The CDR3 nucleotides read TGTGCCAGCAGAGGGACTAGCGGGAGGGTTGGGGAGCAGTACTTC. The genes are TRBV2 and TRBJ2-7; 16 positions match TRBD2. The V gene's germline CDR1 is SNHLY and CDR2 FYNNEI. The CDR3 runs 15 residues. J gave up 7 bases and V 6 bases, and 6 bases lay outside the gene matches.

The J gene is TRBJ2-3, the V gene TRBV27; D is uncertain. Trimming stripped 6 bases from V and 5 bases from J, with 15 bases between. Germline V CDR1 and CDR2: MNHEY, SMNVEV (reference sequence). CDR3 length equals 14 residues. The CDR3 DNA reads TGTGCCAGCAGATTAGACTTCTACCGAGATACGCAGTATTTT. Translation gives CASRLDFYRDTQYF.

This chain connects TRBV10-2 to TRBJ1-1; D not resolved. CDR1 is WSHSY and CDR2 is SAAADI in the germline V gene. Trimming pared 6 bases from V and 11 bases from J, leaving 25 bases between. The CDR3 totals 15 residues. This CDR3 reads CASSRTRDPSHGAFF. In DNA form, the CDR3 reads TGCGCCAGCAGCCGCACGAGGGATCCCTCTCACGGGGCTTTCTTT.

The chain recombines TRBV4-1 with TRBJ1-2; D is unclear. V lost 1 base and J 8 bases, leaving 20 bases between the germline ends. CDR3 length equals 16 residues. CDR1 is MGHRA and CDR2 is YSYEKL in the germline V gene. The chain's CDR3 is CASSQVSQEWGGGYTF. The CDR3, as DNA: TGCGCCAGCAGCCAAGTTTCCCAGGAGTGGGGAGGGGGCTACACCTTC.

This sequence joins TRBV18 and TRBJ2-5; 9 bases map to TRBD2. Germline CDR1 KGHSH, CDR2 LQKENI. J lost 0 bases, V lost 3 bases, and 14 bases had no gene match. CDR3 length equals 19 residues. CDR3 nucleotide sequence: TGTGCCAGCTCACCGATTAGCGGGAGCGGATTGGGTTACCAAGAGACCCAGTACTTC. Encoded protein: CASSPISGSGLGYQETQYF.

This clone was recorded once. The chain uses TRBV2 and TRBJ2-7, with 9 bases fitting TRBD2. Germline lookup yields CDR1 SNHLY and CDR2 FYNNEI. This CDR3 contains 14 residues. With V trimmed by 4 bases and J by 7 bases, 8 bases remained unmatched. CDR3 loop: CASSVGGRAREQYF. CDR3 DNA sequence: TGTGCCAGCAGTGTGGGCGGGAGGGCGAGGGAGCAGTACTTC. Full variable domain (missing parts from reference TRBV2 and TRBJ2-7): EPEVTQTPSHQVTQMGQEVILRCVPISNHLYFYWYRQILGQKVEFLVSFYNNEISEKSEIFDDQFSVERPDGSNFTLKIRSTKLEDSAMYFCASSVGGRAREQYFGPGTRLTVT.